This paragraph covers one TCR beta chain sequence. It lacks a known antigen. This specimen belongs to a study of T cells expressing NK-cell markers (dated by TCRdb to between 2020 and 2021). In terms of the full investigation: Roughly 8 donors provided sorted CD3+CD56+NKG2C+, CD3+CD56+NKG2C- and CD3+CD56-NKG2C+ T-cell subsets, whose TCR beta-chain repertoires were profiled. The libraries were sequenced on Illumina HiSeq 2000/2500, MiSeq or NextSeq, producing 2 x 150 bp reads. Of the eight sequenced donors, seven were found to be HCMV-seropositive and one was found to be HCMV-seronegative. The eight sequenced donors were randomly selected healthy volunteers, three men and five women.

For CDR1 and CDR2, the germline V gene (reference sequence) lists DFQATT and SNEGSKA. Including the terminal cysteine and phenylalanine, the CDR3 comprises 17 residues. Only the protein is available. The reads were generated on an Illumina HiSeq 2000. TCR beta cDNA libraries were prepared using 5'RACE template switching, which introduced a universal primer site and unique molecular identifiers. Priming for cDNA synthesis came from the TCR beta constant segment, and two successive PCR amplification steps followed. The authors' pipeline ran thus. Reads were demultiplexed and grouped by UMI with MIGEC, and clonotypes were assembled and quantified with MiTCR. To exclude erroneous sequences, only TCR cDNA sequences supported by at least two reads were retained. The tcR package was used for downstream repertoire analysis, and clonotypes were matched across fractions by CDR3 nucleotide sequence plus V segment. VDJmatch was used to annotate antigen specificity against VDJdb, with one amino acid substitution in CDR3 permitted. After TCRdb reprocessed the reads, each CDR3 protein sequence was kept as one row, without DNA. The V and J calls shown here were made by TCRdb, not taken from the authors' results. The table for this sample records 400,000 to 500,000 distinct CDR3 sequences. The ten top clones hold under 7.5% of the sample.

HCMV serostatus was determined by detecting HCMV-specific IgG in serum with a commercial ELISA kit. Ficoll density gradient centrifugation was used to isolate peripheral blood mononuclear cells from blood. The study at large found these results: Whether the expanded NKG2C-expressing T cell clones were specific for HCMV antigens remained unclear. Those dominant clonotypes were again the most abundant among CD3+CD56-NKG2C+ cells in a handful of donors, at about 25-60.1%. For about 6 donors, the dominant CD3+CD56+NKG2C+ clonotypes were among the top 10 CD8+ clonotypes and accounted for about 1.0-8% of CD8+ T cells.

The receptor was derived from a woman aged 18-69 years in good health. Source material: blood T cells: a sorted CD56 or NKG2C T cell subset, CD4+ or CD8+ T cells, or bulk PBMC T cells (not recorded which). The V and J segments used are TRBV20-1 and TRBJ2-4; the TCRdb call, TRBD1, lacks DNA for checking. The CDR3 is CSARDRGQPLAKNIQYF.